This is a list of T cell receptor beta chains from one sample in a study of blood T cell repertoires in COVID-19. The data were produced by immunoSEQ multiplex PCR, yet TCRdb's version contains in-frame clones alone and is incomplete. The profile shows some 700,000 clones, about nine tenths of them singletons. Sequenced material: peripheral blood. The source is a woman in her late teens or twenties with acute or convalescent COVID-19. Both conserved end residues are part of each CDR3. The D gene is left open where the match is weak. For some rows the clone size is stated as once, few or many, or as a class when expanded; others skip it.

D gene	V gene	clone size	J gene	CDR3 protein	CDR3 DNA
-	TRBV5-1	-	TRBJ2-5	CASSPGERRETQYF	TGCGCCAGCAGCCCCGGGGAGCGGCGGGAGACCCAGTACTTC
-	TRBV6-1	once	TRBJ2-5	CASSEWWGGETQYF	TGTGCCAGCAGTGAATGGTGGGGAGGAGAGACCCAGTACTTC
-	TRBV5-8	-	TRBJ2-3	CASSLQNAAAGTQYF	TGTGCCAGCAGCTTGCAAAACGCGGCCGCGGGTACGCAGTATTTT
-	TRBV9	-	TRBJ1-6	CASSPPGKYNSPLHF	TGTGCCAGCAGCCCCCCCGGGAAGTATAATTCACCCCTCCACTTT
-	TRBV7-9	-	TRBJ1-2	CASSSREASYGYTF	TGTGCCAGCAGCTCCAGGGAGGCAAGCTATGGCTACACCTTC
TRBD2	TRBV5-1	-	TRBJ2-2	CASSAGLAGITGELFF	TGCGCCAGCAGCGCGGGACTAGCGGGGATCACCGGGGAGCTGTTTTTT
-	TRBV6-2/TRBV6-3	-	TRBJ1-1	CASSLTGSYTEAFF	TGTGCCAGCAGTCTTACAGGGTCCTACACTGAAGCTTTCTTT
TRBD1	TRBV19	-	TRBJ2-3	CASSAGTGTTDTQYF	TGTGCCAGTAGTGCCGGGACAGGGACCACAGATACGCAGTATTTT
TRBD1	TRBV10-1	once	TRBJ1-5	CASSGDPRDREKPQHF	TGCGCCAGCAGTGGGGACCCAAGGGACAGGGAGAAGCCCCAGCATTTT
-	TRBV4-1	-	TRBJ1-2	CASGLDGRNYGYTF	TGCGCCAGCGGACTAGACGGAAGAAACTATGGCTACACCTTC
-	TRBV13	-	TRBJ2-3	CASSRGQKNFLTDTQYF	TGTGCCAGCAGCCGTGGACAGAAAAACTTCCTCACAGATACGCAGTATTTT
-	TRBV11-3	-	TRBJ2-7	CASSPRDRPGEQYF	TGTGCCAGCAGCCCCCGAGACCGCCCGGGAGAGCAGTACTTC
-	TRBV4-3	-	TRBJ2-6	CASSQDGGAGANVLTF	TGCGCCAGCAGCCAAGATGGGGGCGCTGGGGCCAACGTCCTGACTTTC
-	TRBV28	-	TRBJ2-2	CASSATQRELFF	TGTGCCAGCAGCGCAACACAGCGGGAGCTGTTTTTT
TRBD1	TRBV24-1	-	TRBJ1-2	CATSDRDRVDGYTF	TGTGCCACCAGTGATAGGGACAGGGTGGATGGCTACACCTTC
TRBD1	TRBV5-1	-	TRBJ2-7	CASSSTGTGREQYF	TGCGCCAGCAGCTCGACCGGGACAGGGCGTGAGCAGTACTTC
TRBD1	TRBV5-1	-	TRBJ2-1	CASRQGVQNEQFF	TGCGCCAGCAGACAGGGGGTGCAGAATGAGCAGTTCTTC
-	TRBV27	-	TRBJ1-1	CASRSQGTNTEAFF	TGTGCCAGCAGGTCGCAGGGTACGAACACTGAAGCTTTCTTT
TRBD1	TRBV30	-	TRBJ1-6	CAWSASDRGNSSPLHF	TGTGCCTGGAGTGCCTCCGACAGGGGGAATAGTTCACCCCTCCACTTT
TRBD1	TRBV30	-	TRBJ1-2	CAMWTGRRGYTF	TGTGCCATGTGGACAGGGAGACGGGGCTACACCTTC
-	TRBV5-5	-	TRBJ2-7	CASTSGLPVGDEQYF	TGTGCCAGCACGTCGGGACTCCCTGTGGGGGACGAGCAGTACTTC
TRBD2	TRBV2	-	TRBJ2-7	CASSEARRGDYEQYF	TGTGCCAGCAGTGAAGCGCGACGGGGGGACTACGAGCAGTACTTC
TRBD1	TRBV10-3	-	TRBJ1-2	CAISDGGQGDNYGYTF	TGTGCCATCAGTGATGGGGGGCAGGGGGATAACTATGGCTACACCTTC
TRBD2	TRBV2	-	TRBJ2-5	CASSESRGGQETQYF	TGTGCCAGCAGTGAAAGTCGCGGGGGGCAAGAGACCCAGTACTTC
-	TRBV21-1	once	TRBJ1-4	CASRHRGIKLFF	TGTGCCAGCCGGCACCGAGGAATTAAACTGTTTTTT
TRBD2	TRBV11-2	-	TRBJ2-7	CASSLDVRAGGVYEQYF	TGTGCCAGCAGCTTAGATGTTCGAGCGGGGGGTGTCTACGAGCAGTACTTC
TRBD2	TRBV11-2	-	TRBJ2-7	CASSRKGGLASYEQYF	TGTGCCAGCAGCAGGAAGGGGGGACTAGCATCCTACGAGCAGTACTTC
TRBD2	TRBV15	-	TRBJ2-1	CATSRDGRLAVSDEQFF	TGTGCCACCAGCAGAGATGGTAGGCTAGCGGTGAGCGATGAGCAGTTCTTC
-	TRBV7-8	-	TRBJ1-2	CASSPPADNYGYTF	TGTGCCAGCAGCCCCCCAGCGGACAACTATGGCTACACCTTC
-	TRBV13	-	TRBJ1-1	CASSFLGGTEAFF	TGTGCCAGCAGCTTCCTTGGAGGAACTGAAGCTTTCTTT
-	TRBV28	-	TRBJ2-2	CASSRDTGELFF	TGTGCCAGCAGTCGTGACACCGGGGAGCTGTTTTTT
-	TRBV3-1/TRBV3-2	-	TRBJ2-3	CASSQGGGAHTDTQYF	TGTGCCAGCAGCCAAGGTGGGGGGGCCCACACAGATACGCAGTATTTT
-	TRBV15	-	TRBJ1-5	CATGEETQGWGQPQHF	TGTGCCACCGGCGAGGAAACGCAGGGGTGGGGACAGCCCCAGCATTTT
-	TRBV6-5	-	TRBJ1-2	CASSYSSSHGYTF	TGTGCCAGCAGTTACTCGAGTAGTCATGGCTACACCTTC
-	TRBV6-5	once	TRBJ1-6	CASFPSPLHF	TGTGCCAGCTTCCCCTCCCCCCTCCACTTT
-	TRBV19	-	TRBJ2-3	CATTLRELTDTQYF	TGTGCCACCACCCTCAGGGAATTAACAGATACGCAGTATTTT
-	TRBV6-5	-	TRBJ2-7	CASSRTTQGGNEQYF	TGTGCCAGCAGCCGAACGACACAGGGTGGCAACGAGCAGTACTTC